Following are 23 T cell receptor beta chains from one sample sequenced in a study of cytomegalovirus exposure and HLA in healthy donors. It was with 60 Vbeta and 13 Jbeta primers that the PCR ran. Libraries were prepared by immunoSEQ multiplex PCR; TCRdb keeps only in-frame clonotypes and omits some of them. The sample has approximately 32,000 clones; approximately 80% are singletons. The sample taken for sequencing was PBMCs. The source is a young woman in good health and CMV-seronegative.

V and J are TRBV28 and TRBJ2-1; 12 bases match TRBD2. CDR3 size: 18 residues. Germline lookup yields CDR1 MDHEN and CDR2 SYDVKM. V trimming: 5 bases; J trimming: 10 bases; junction bases outside the gene matches: 18. The CDR3 nucleotides read TGTGCCAGCAGTCCGTGGACTAGCGGGAACGCTTTTTTGGGGGAGCAGTTCTTC. It yields the protein CASSPWTSGNAFLGEQFF.

Comments on this clone: One junction end disagrees with the germline gene, perhaps due to a read error. The chain couples TRBV7-9 to TRBJ1-5, with TRBD1 as a possible D gene (5 bases). The V gene's germline CDR1 is SEHNR and CDR2 FQNEAQ (reference sequence). This CDR3 comprises 18 residues. The CDR3 DNA reads as TGTTCCAGCAGCTTAGCCTCAGGGACTAATCCTAGCAATCAGCCCCAGCATTTT. It yields the protein CSSSLASGTNPSNQPQHF.

The chain couples TRBV6-5 to TRBJ2-1, with D perhaps TRBD1 (6 bases). The V end was cut by 2 bases, the J end by 6 bases, with 14 bases between. This CDR3 comprises 15 residues. Germline V gene data show CDR1 as MNHEY and CDR2 as SVGAGI. The CDR3 loop is CASSYAGAHVNEQFF. The CDR3 DNA reads as TGTGCCAGCAGTTACGCAGGGGCCCACGTCAATGAGCAGTTCTTC.

This chain links TRBV7-6 with TRBJ1-1; D unresolved. This CDR3 contains 12 residues. Germline V lookup: CDR1 SGHVS, CDR2 FNYEAQ. The ends were cut back, 5 bases at V and 3 bases at J, with 7 bases in the middle. The CDR3 DNA is TGTGCCAGCAGCCTACTCGACACTGAAGCTTTCTTT. Translating gives CASSLLDTEAFF.

This sequence joins TRBV4-3 and TRBJ2-1; 12 bases fit TRBD2. CDR3 length: 15 residues. Germline V gene data show CDR1 as LGHNA and CDR2 as YSLEER. The V and J ends lost 6 bases and 4 bases, in that order; junction bases with no gene match: 4. CDR3 sequence (DNA): TGCGCCAGCAGAATTGGACTAGCGGGATACAATGAGCAGTTCTTC. Translation gives CASRIGLAGYNEQFF.

This chain connects TRBV7-2 to TRBJ2-7; D unclear. The CDR3 contains 13 residues. Trimming took 5 bases from V and 2 from J, leaving 10 bases between them. CDR1 SGHTA and CDR2 FQGNSA come from the germline V gene. CDR3 bases: TGTGCCAGCAGCCTCGTTCGGGCCTACGAGCAGTACTTC. It translates to CASSLVRAYEQYF.

The chain combines TRBV7-9 with TRBJ2-5; tentative D call: TRBD2 (5 bases). The CDR3 consists of 15 residues. The V end lost 4 bases, the J end lost 5 bases, and 17 bases lay between the germline ends. Per germline, CDR1 SEHNR and CDR2 FQNEAQ (reference sequence). The CDR3 nucleotides read TGTGCCAGCAGCTCATTAAGCGGCGGCCGGGAGACCCAGTACTTC. Its translation is CASSSLSGGRETQYF.

The chain combines TRBV7-9 with TRBJ2-7; D is possibly TRBD1 (7 bases). V lost 5 bases and J 6 bases, leaving 29 bases between the germline ends. Germline V lookup: CDR1 SEHNR, CDR2 FQNEAQ (reference sequence). There are 18 residues in the CDR3. CDR3 in amino acids: CASSPGQSTGLTPIEQYF. The CDR3 DNA is TGTGCCAGCAGCCCGGGACAGTCAACGGGACTGACTCCCATCGAGCAGTACTTC.

The chain couples TRBV7-9 to TRBJ2-5; D possibly corresponds to TRBD2 (5 bases). The CDR3 covers 13 residues. V was trimmed by 4 bases and J by 3 bases, leaving 9 bases between them. CDR1 is SEHNR, CDR2 FQNEAQ, per germline (reference sequence). CDR3 coding DNA: TGTGCCAGCAGCTCCGGAGGCAAAGAGACCCAGTACTTC. It yields the protein CASSSGGKETQYF.

The chain uses TRBV2 and TRBJ2-7; 10 positions agree with TRBD2. J was trimmed by 0 bases and V by 4 bases; bases with no gene match: 6. The CDR3 extends over 16 amino acids. Germline V CDR1 and CDR2: SNHLY, FYNNEI. The CDR3, as DNA: TGTGCCAGCAGTGCAGAAGCGGGAGGGCCCTCCTACGAGCAGTACTTC. Its protein is CASSAEAGGPSYEQYF.

The CDR3 DNA reads TGTGCCAGCAGCGCTCCAGGGGGGTATGGCTACACCTTC. Translating gives CASSAPGGYGYTF. This rearrangement joins TRBV7-6 to TRBJ1-2; TRBD1 matches 7 bases. The CDR3 extends over 13 amino acids. CDR1 and CDR2 from the germline V gene are SGHVS and FNYEAQ. The ends lost 5 bases at V and 5 bases at J; junction bases unmatched: 5. The full variable domain, completed using reference TRBV7-6 and TRBJ1-2, is GAGVSQSPRYKVTKRGQDVALRCDPISGHVSLYWYRQALGQGPEFLTYFNYEAQQDKSGLPNDRFSAERPEGSISTLTIQRTEQRDSAMYRCASSAPGGYGYTFGSGTRLTVV.

Details on this clone: At one boundary the junction diverges from the germline segment, which might be a read error. The gene calls are TRBV7-9 and TRBJ2-7; D is possibly TRBD2 (5 bases). CDR3 length: 15 amino acids. Germline V gene sequence: CDR1 SEHNR, CDR2 FQNEAQ (reference sequence). The chain's CDR3 is CSSGPGSGYSYEQYF. The CDR3, as DNA: TGTTCCAGCGGTCCTGGGAGTGGGTATTCCTACGAGCAGTACTTC.

V gene TRBV5-4 combines with J gene TRBJ2-7; 16 bases are shared with TRBD2. CDR1 SGHNT and CDR2 YYREEE come from the germline V gene (reference sequence). Trimming removed 4 bases from V and 6 bases from J; junction bases left unmatched: 10. The CDR3 sequence is 17 residues long. The CDR3 DNA follows: TGTGCCAGCAGCCCTGGGGGGACTAGCGGGAGGGGGGGCGAGCAGTACTTC. It encodes CASSPGGTSGRGGEQYF.

The chain recombines TRBV5-1 with TRBJ2-5; a possible D gene is TRBD1 (5 bases). The CDR3 covers 15 residues. Germline V gives CDR1 SGHRS, CDR2 YFSETQ. V gave up 3 bases and J gave up 3 bases, with 15 bases separating them. Written as DNA, the CDR3 is TGCGCCAGCAGCTGGAACGCAGGGTTGGAAGAGACCCAGTACTTC. Its protein is CASSWNAGLEETQYF.

This rearrangement joins TRBV5-6 to TRBJ2-7; D unresolved. The CDR3 contains 13 residues. Trimming removed 2 bases at V and 3 bases at J, with 9 bases between. Germline values: CDR1 SGHDT, CDR2 YYEEEE. In DNA form, the CDR3 reads TGTGCCAGCAGCTTCGCACAGAACTACGAGCAGTACTTC. Its protein product is CASSFAQNYEQYF.

The genes are TRBV14 and TRBJ2-3; D is ambiguous. Per germline, CDR1 SGHDN and CDR2 FVKESK. V was pared by 0 bases and J by 2 bases, with 12 bases between. This CDR3 has 16 residues. CDR3 coding DNA: TGTGCCAGCAGCCAAGAGAACCCCCTAGACACAGATACGCAGTATTTT. Amino acids: CASSQENPLDTDTQYF.

The chain uses TRBV12-5 and TRBJ1-6; D call uncertain. The ends were cut back, 4 bases at V and 6 bases at J, with 4 bases in the middle. Germline CDR1 and CDR2: LGHNT and FRNRAP. The CDR3 has 12 amino acids. CDR3 region: CASGYSNSPLHF. CDR3 nucleotides: TGTGCTAGTGGTTATAGTAATTCACCCCTCCACTTT.

The chain has TRBV6-4 and TRBJ2-1, with 9 nucleotides matching TRBD1. Germline CDR1 and CDR2: MRHNA and SNTAGT. The CDR3 has 15 amino acids. With V trimmed by 0 bases and J by 3 bases, 0 bases remained unmatched. The CDR3, as DNA: TGTGCCAGCAGTGACTCGGACAGGGGCTACAATGAGCAGTTCTTC. Translation gives CASSDSDRGYNEQFF.

The chain links TRBV29-1 to TRBJ2-7; 13 bases match TRBD2. V gave up 4 bases and J gave up 2 bases; unmatched junction bases: 2. The germline V gene encodes CDR1 SQVTM and CDR2 ANQGSEA. The CDR3 extends over 14 amino acids. The CDR3 region is CSVGGTSGTYEQYF. DNA for the CDR3: TGCAGCGTTGGAGGGACTAGCGGGACCTACGAGCAGTACTTC.

The gene calls are TRBV18 and TRBJ2-7; a weak D match, TRBD1 (5 bases). This CDR3 has 13 residues. V lost 6 bases to trimming and J lost 1 base, with 10 bases between them. Germline loops: CDR1 KGHSH, CDR2 LQKENI. CDR3 sequence reads: CASSQGTSYEQYF. The CDR3, as DNA: TGTGCCAGCTCCCAGGGTACATCCTACGAGCAGTACTTC.

The chain has TRBV27 and TRBJ2-1; 12 bases match TRBD2. CDR1 MNHEY and CDR2 SMNVEV come from the germline V gene (reference sequence). The V and J ends lost 4 bases and 4 bases, in that order; junction bases with no gene match: 5. CDR3 length: 16 residues. The DNA of the CDR3 is TGTGCCAGCAGTTACAAAGGACTAGCGGGATACAATGAGCAGTTCTTC. Translation gives CASSYKGLAGYNEQFF.

CDR3 in amino acids: CASSPDRANSPLHF. CDR3 nucleotide sequence: TGTGCCAGCAGCCCGGACAGGGCCAATTCACCCCTCCACTTT. The chain employs TRBV7-2 and TRBJ1-6, with TRBD1 matching over 8 bases. The germline V gene has CDR1 SGHTA and CDR2 FQGNSA. CDR3 size: 14 residues. The V segment lost 5 bases and the J segment 7 bases; nucleotides outside the gene matches: 4.

The rearrangement joins TRBV19 to TRBJ1-1; D is uncertain. The CDR3 is 12 amino acids. Germline values: CDR1 LNHDA, CDR2 SQIVND (reference sequence). The V and J ends lost 7 bases and 2 bases respectively, with 8 bases between them. The chain's CDR3 is CASKTLNTEAFF. The CDR3 nucleotides read TGTGCCAGTAAAACCCTAAACACTGAAGCTTTCTTT. Full variable domain (missing parts from reference TRBV19 and TRBJ1-1): DGGITQSPKYLFRKEGQNVTLSCEQNLNHDAMYWYRQDPGQGLRLIYYSQIVNDFQKGDIAEGYSVSREKKESFPLTVTSAQKNPTAFYLCASKTLNTEAFFGQGTRLTVV.